The next 25 T cell receptor beta chains were all read from a single sample in a study of OX40 agonist ivuxolimab in advanced cancers. Receptors were amplified or captured by the immunoSEQ multiplex PCR assay. Not all clones reach the TCRdb copy of this immuneACCESS table, which keeps in-frame sequences only. Checked studies attribute under half of the gap to unresolved V genes and leave the rest unexplained. Recorded for this sample are tens of thousands of clones; about 93% of them occurred a single time. The top ten hold 0.95% to 1.2% of the sample. The sample in question was CD4+ or CD8+ T cells sorted from blood, obtained in a trial of the OX40 agonist ivuxolimab. All receptors come from an adult with an advanced solid tumor such as melanoma, head and neck, liver or kidney cancer.

The chain carries TRBV6-1 and TRBJ1-5; 11 positions agree with TRBD1. Germline assignment: CDR1 MNHNS and CDR2 SASEGT. The CDR3 runs 15 residues. V dropped 7 bases and J dropped 11; count of bases not matched to a gene: 13. The CDR3 DNA reads TGTGCCAGCATCCGGGACAGGGGGTCCATAGAGGCCCAGCATTTT. Protein: CASIRDRGSIEAQHF.

The chain has TRBV12-1 and TRBJ1-1. TRBV12-1 is a documented pseudogene. The CDR3 has 8 amino acids. CDR3 amino acids: CASSSPLF. CDR3 nucleotides: TGTGCCAGCAGCTCCCCTCTCTTT.

This clone was picked up a small number of times. Within the sample, other DNA sequences also encode this same CDR3. The chain has TRBV6-5 and TRBJ2-4, with D perhaps matching TRBD2 (5 bases). Germline CDR1 reads MNHEY; CDR2 reads SVGAGI. The CDR3 sequence is 15 residues long. V shed 2 bases and J shed 0 bases, with 8 bases lying between them. The DNA for the CDR3 is TGTGCCAGCAGTTACGGCGGGTTAGCCAAAAACATTCAGTACTTC. The encoded protein is CASSYGGLAKNIQYF.

The chain couples TRBV5-1 to TRBJ2-1; either TRBD1 or TRBD2 may fit D (5 bases each). The V gene's germline CDR1 is SGHRS and CDR2 YFSETQ. The CDR3 extends over 15 amino acids. V lost 5 bases and J 8 bases, leaving 20 bases between the germline ends. This CDR3 is CASRPGQGASDEQFF. In DNA form, the CDR3 reads TGCGCCAGCAGACCAGGCCAGGGAGCAAGCGATGAGCAGTTCTTC.

The V call is TRBV6-5, the J call TRBJ2-2; D is ambiguous. V lost 4 bases, J lost 4 bases, and 4 bases lay in between. The germline CDR1 and CDR2 sequences are MNHEY and SVGAGI. The CDR3 sequence is 12 residues long. CDR3 residues: CASSFPTGELFF. The CDR3 nucleotides are TGTGCCAGCAGTTTTCCCACCGGGGAGCTGTTTTTT.

The CDR3 sequence: CASSLSDTSTDTQYF. In nucleotides, the CDR3 is TGTGCCAGCAGCTTATCGGACACCAGCACAGATACGCAGTATTTT. The chain employs TRBV7-9 and TRBJ2-3, with a weak D call TRBD1 (5 bases). The V and J ends lost 2 bases and 0 bases respectively, with 9 bases between them. CDR1 and CDR2 from the germline V gene are SEHNR and FQNEAQ (reference sequence). This CDR3 has 15 residues.

The V and J genes are TRBV4-1 and TRBJ2-5; no definite D call. V dropped 4 bases and J dropped 2 bases, with 20 bases sitting between them. The germline CDR1 and CDR2 sequences are MGHRA and YSYEKL. The CDR3 is 17 amino acids. CDR3 amino acids: CASSPQDIQSLQETQYF. In DNA, the CDR3 is TGCGCCAGCAGCCCTCAAGATATACAGTCTTTACAAGAGACCCAGTACTTC.

The chain is built from TRBV7-9 and TRBJ2-3, with 8 bases matching TRBD2. Per germline, CDR1 SEHNR and CDR2 FQNEAQ (reference sequence). The V gene end was trimmed by 5 bases and the J gene end by 0 bases; junction bases not matched to a gene: 7. CDR3 size: 16 residues. The CDR3 here is CASSPRLALSTDTQYF. CDR3 sequence (DNA): TGTGCCAGCAGCCCCCGACTAGCGCTTAGCACAGATACGCAGTATTTT.

The V and J genes are TRBV6-1 and TRBJ1-5; D gene unclear. V lost 7 bases and J lost 3, with 16 bases in between. CDR3 length: 15 residues. CDR1 and CDR2 (germline): MNHNS, SASEGT. The CDR3 is CASILGGGYNQPQHF. The CDR3 DNA sequence: TGTGCCAGCATCCTCGGAGGTGGGTACAATCAGCCCCAGCATTTT.

This rearrangement joins TRBV6-6 to TRBJ2-7, with TRBD2 identical over 9 bases. V shed 7 bases and J 5 bases; nucleotides not matched to a gene: 12. The CDR3 is 15 amino acids. From germline, CDR1 is MNHNY and CDR2 SVGAGI (reference sequence). The CDR3 region has the DNA TGTGCCAGCACCGATTTTAGCGGGAGTAGGAACGAGCAGTACTTC. Its translation: CASTDFSGSRNEQYF.

This rearrangement joins TRBV9 to TRBJ2-5; 9 bases agree with TRBD2. Looked up from germline, CDR1 is SGDLS and CDR2 is YYNGEE. Trimming at V came to 2 bases and at J to 4 bases, leaving 6 bases not matched to a gene. The CDR3 sequence is 15 residues long. CDR3 loop: CASSVSGSAGETQYF. CDR3 nucleotides: TGTGCCAGCAGCGTTAGCGGGAGTGCTGGAGAGACCCAGTACTTC.

The sample holds one count of this clone. The chain carries TRBV5-1 and TRBJ2-7, with D possibly TRBD1 on 7 matching bases. Germline-derived CDR1 and CDR2 are SGHRS and YFSETQ. This CDR3 has 16 amino acids. The ends were cut back, 5 bases at V and 0 bases at J, with 18 bases in the middle. The CDR3 nucleotides read TGCGCCAGCAGTTCGACGGCAGGGGGGAGCTCCTACGAGCAGTACTTC. Its protein product is CASSSTAGGSSYEQYF.

The J gene is TRBJ1-2, the V gene TRBV6-5; D gene uncertain. The V end lost 2 bases, the J end lost 14 bases, and 15 bases lay between the germline ends. The CDR3 totals 12 residues. Germline V gene lookup returns CDR1 MNHEY and CDR2 SVGAGI. CDR3 protein: CASSYGSGPRTF. The CDR3 nucleotides read TGTGCCAGCAGTTACGGGTCCGGCCCAAGAACCTTC.

The rearrangement links TRBV30 to TRBJ2-1; D call uncertain. This CDR3 contains 12 residues. Germline CDR1 is GTSNPN and CDR2 is SVGIG (reference sequence). V lost 4 bases to trimming and J lost 5 bases, with 9 bases between them. The CDR3 DNA follows: TGTGCCTGGAAGGGCCTAGACAATGAGCAGTTCTTC. It codes for CAWKGLDNEQFF.

The DNA of the CDR3 is TGTGCCAGCAGCGTGGCACCGGGAACTTCCTACGAGCAGTACTTC. It specifies CASSVAPGTSYEQYF. V is TRBV9 and J is TRBJ2-7, with D possibly being TRBD2 (5 bases). The length of the CDR3 is 15 residues. Per the germline V gene, CDR1 is SGDLS and CDR2 is YYNGEE. V was pared by 2 bases and J by 1 base, with 13 bases between.

The chain has TRBV6-5 and TRBJ2-7; TRBD1 is a possible D gene (6 bases). The length of the CDR3 is 15 residues. V was shortened by 2 bases and J by 0 bases, with 11 bases between the two germline ends. From germline, CDR1 is MNHEY and CDR2 SVGAGI. The CDR3 coding sequence is TGTGCCAGCAGTTACCCAGGGGCAAGCTCCTACGAGCAGTACTTC. It yields the protein CASSYPGASSYEQYF.

The chain carries TRBV5-1 and TRBJ2-7, with 8 bases matching TRBD2. This CDR3 has 14 amino acids. Germline CDR1 SGHRS, CDR2 YFSETQ. After removal of 5 bases from V and 2 bases from J, the junction contained 6 bases not matched to a gene. The CDR3 sequence is CASRGAGVTYEQYF. The CDR3 DNA is TGCGCCAGCAGAGGAGCGGGAGTCACCTACGAGCAGTACTTC.

The gene calls are TRBV6-1 and TRBJ1-2; the D gene is possibly TRBD1 (6 bases). V gave up 3 bases and J gave up 4 bases, with 9 bases separating them. Germline CDR1 MNHNS, CDR2 SASEGT. The CDR3 is 13 amino acids. The CDR3 here is CASSESGVYGYTF. The CDR3 nucleotides are TGTGCCAGCAGTGAGTCAGGGGTCTATGGCTACACCTTC.

The chain links TRBV30 to TRBJ2-7, with 8 bases matching TRBD1. From germline, CDR1 is GTSNPN and CDR2 SVGIG (reference sequence). The CDR3 consists of 15 residues. With 0 bases clipped from V and 3 bases from J, the junction kept 7 bases outside the gene matches. This CDR3 is CAWSVWDRLNYEQYF. The DNA of the CDR3 is TGTGCCTGGAGTGTATGGGACAGGCTTAACTACGAGCAGTACTTC.

The rearrangement links TRBV7-2 to TRBJ2-3, with D perhaps matching TRBD2 (5 bases). CDR1 and CDR2 from the germline V gene are SGHTA and FQGNSA. V was pared by 5 bases and J by 0 bases, with 12 bases between. The CDR3 is 15 residues long. The CDR3 here is CASSPQRTSTDTQYF. CDR3 DNA sequence: TGTGCCAGCAGCCCCCAGCGGACTAGCACAGATACGCAGTATTTT.

The V gene is TRBV7-2, the J gene TRBJ2-4, with D unclear. Germline CDR1 and CDR2: SGHTA and FQGNSA. V was pared by 8 bases and J by 7 bases, with 18 bases between. There are 14 residues in the CDR3. CDR3 sequence (DNA): TGTGCCAGCTTACAAATGAGGTCCGGGAACATTCAGTACTTC. Translating it yields CASLQMRSGNIQYF.

This rearrangement joins TRBV19 to TRBJ2-7; TRBD1 is a possible D gene (6 bases). The germline V and J ends were trimmed by 3 bases and 0 bases, with 12 bases remaining between them. This CDR3 spans 15 amino acids. Germline assignment: CDR1 LNHDA and CDR2 SQIVND (reference sequence). The CDR3 loop is CASSITEQGSYEQYF. CDR3 nucleotide sequence: TGTGCCAGTAGTATCACGGAACAGGGCTCCTACGAGCAGTACTTC.

This rearrangement joins TRBV2 to TRBJ1-5; TRBD1 might be the D (5 bases). This CDR3 has 14 amino acids. The V gene lost 6 bases and the J gene lost 7 bases, with 16 bases spanning the gap. Germline V lookup: CDR1 SNHLY, CDR2 FYNNEI. CDR3 DNA sequence: TGTGCCAGCAGCCAAGGGGACCTTAGGCAGCCCCAGCATTTT. Translation: CASSQGDLRQPQHF. The whole variable domain, filled in from reference TRBV2 and TRBJ1-5, reads EPEVTQTPSHQVTQMGQEVILRCVPISNHLYFYWYRQILGQKVEFLVSFYNNEISEKSEIFDDQFSVERPDGSNFTLKIRSTKLEDSAMYFCASSQGDLRQPQHFGDGTRLSIL.

This chain joins TRBV7-2 and TRBJ2-2; 11 bases are a match to TRBD2. The V gene end was trimmed by 8 bases and the J gene end by 4 bases; junction bases not matched to a gene: 6. The CDR3 totals 15 residues. Germline V CDR1 and CDR2: SGHTA, FQGNSA. CDR3 nucleotides: TGTGCCAGCGGCCTAGCGGGAGGACTCACCGGGGAGCTGTTTTTT. Translated, it gives CASGLAGGLTGELFF.

In its sample, this clone was seen once. The rearrangement joins TRBV30 to TRBJ1-6; TRBD1 is a possible D gene (5 bases). The CDR3 is 12 amino acids. Germline V gene lookup returns CDR1 GTSNPN and CDR2 SVGIG (reference sequence). The V and J ends lost 6 bases and 7 bases respectively, with 10 bases between them. The CDR3: CACGQSNSPLHF. Written as DNA, the CDR3 is TGTGCCTGTGGACAAAGCAATTCACCCCTCCACTTT.